The source of this T cell receptor (beta chain) is a study of blood T cells in healthy people across ages. General observations from the study: Possibly, changes in expanded clonotypes were confounded because donor CMV status was unknown.

The length of the CDR3 is 14 residues. Looked up from germline, CDR1 is SGHTA and CDR2 is FQGNSA. A second PCR, run for about 6 to 11 cycles, used a sample-barcoded 5' primer plus a J-beta primer mix. TCRdb itself ran the 5' RACE reads through MiXCR, one entry per CDR3 protein. The profile shows 1.5 million to 2 million distinct CDR3 sequences, approximately 28% of them singletons. To note about this clonotype: The antigen is unknown.

This chain joins TRBV7-2 and TRBJ2-4; D call uncertain. The DNA end is a closer match to TRBJ2-7, so the J assignment may be wrong. Sequenced sample: blood. The TCR sequence derives from a woman in her twenties or thirties in good health. DNA for the CDR3: TGTGCCAGCAGCTCCCCTGGCTCAGCGCACGAGCAGTACTTC. Translation gives CASSSPGSAHEQYF.